What follows are 32 T cell receptor beta chains derived from one specimen sequenced in a study of T cells in Graves' hyperthyroidism and ophthalmopathy. Using RNA transcripts as the source, TCR beta CDR3 regions were amplified. First-round RT-PCR of the TCR CDR3 relied on the HTBI primer set. MiXCR, run by TCRdb on the multiplex PCR reads, gives a single entry per CDR3 protein. Here the sample spans some 550,000 distinct CDR3 sequences, around 15% being singletons. The sequenced sample consisted of blood. These receptor sequences come from a woman aged 40 to 50 with Graves' ophthalmopathy.

The J gene is TRBJ1-5, the V gene TRBV11-2, with 7 bases identical to TRBD1. The CDR3 is 19 residues long. The germline V gene has CDR1 SGHAT and CDR2 FQNNGV. With 5 bases clipped from V and 4 bases from J, the junction kept 20 bases outside the gene matches. Here the CDR3 DNA reads TGTGCCAGCAGCGATAAAAGACAGGGTAATTTTTCATTGAATCAGCCCCAGCATTTT. Translating it yields CASSDKRQGNFSLNQPQHF.

A remark on this clonotype: This may be a read error: a much more frequent sequence differs by one nucleotide. The chain joins TRBV12-3 or TRBV12-4 to TRBJ1-5; 8 nucleotides match TRBD1. The CDR3 runs to 13 residues. In nucleotides, the CDR3 is TGTGCCGGCAGTCAGGGGGCCTATCAGCCCCAGCATTTT. The encoded protein is CAGSQGAYQPQHF.

This clonotype was seen at least ten times. The V gene is TRBV29-1, the J gene TRBJ2-7; D uncertain. The CDR3 has 12 amino acids. CDR1 is SQVTM and CDR2 is ANQGSEA in the germline V gene. V lost 1 base, J lost 3 bases, and 7 bases lay in between. CDR3 sequence: CSVEAVGYEQYF. For the CDR3, the DNA is TGCAGCGTTGAAGCCGTCGGCTACGAGCAGTACTTC.

This clonotype showed up many times. The rearrangement links TRBV20-1 to TRBJ1-2; D remains ambiguous. The CDR3 is 11 amino acids. V lost 4 bases and J lost 5, with 8 bases in between. Germline V gene lookup returns CDR1 DFQATT and CDR2 SNEGSKA (reference sequence). In DNA form, the CDR3 reads TGCAGTGCTACTGATGGTTATGGCTACACCTTC. The encoded protein is CSATDGYGYTF.

The chain couples TRBV6-4 to TRBJ2-3, with 7 bases identical to TRBD1. V lost 6 bases, J lost 3 bases, and 9 bases stayed unmatched. This CDR3 is 15 amino acids long. From germline, CDR1 is MRHNA and CDR2 SNTAGT. The DNA of the CDR3 is TGTGCCAGCAGCAAAGGACAGGCTGAAACAGATACGCAGTATTTT. Protein: CASSKGQAETDTQYF.

This clonotype has ten or more counts. V usage is TRBV7-6 and J usage is TRBJ2-5, with 12 bases lining up with TRBD2. Trimming removed 5 bases from V and 5 bases from J; junction bases left unmatched: 9. This CDR3 comprises 16 residues. CDR1 SGHVS and CDR2 FNYEAQ come from the germline V gene. CDR3 amino acids: CASSISSGGARETQYF. The CDR3 DNA reads TGTGCCAGCAGCATTTCTAGCGGGGGGGCCCGGGAGACCCAGTACTTC.

This clonotype was observed at least ten times. This sequence joins TRBV5-1 and TRBJ2-3, with D possibly being TRBD2 (6 bases). Trimming left V 0 bases short and J 1 base short, with 15 bases between. The CDR3 covers 17 residues. Germline CDR1 SGHRS, CDR2 YFSETQ. CDR3 loop: CASSLDLRGVGTDTQYF. CDR3 nucleotides: TGCGCCAGCAGCTTGGACCTACGCGGGGTTGGCACAGATACGCAGTATTTT.

This clonotype was seen ten or more times. J is TRBJ2-1 and V is TRBV7-3; 9 bases match TRBD2. This CDR3 spans 15 amino acids. CDR1 and CDR2 (germline): SGHTA, FQGTGA. Unmatched junction bases numbered 6, after V lost 5 bases and J lost 4 bases. The chain's CDR3 is CASSPSGVIYNEQFF. As DNA, the CDR3 is TGTGCCAGCAGCCCTAGCGGGGTGATATACAATGAGCAGTTCTTC.

This clonotype was observed a few times. This sequence joins TRBV3-1 and TRBJ2-1; 7 bases fit TRBD2. Germline trimming cut 0 bases from V and 7 bases from J; bases unmatched to any gene: 12. Germline V gives CDR1 LGHDT, CDR2 YNNKEL (reference sequence). The CDR3 contains 17 residues. The CDR3: CASSQDPRGRDPNEQFF. CDR3 nucleotides: TGTGCCAGCAGCCAAGACCCCCGCGGGAGAGACCCGAATGAGCAGTTCTTC.

The chain couples TRBV20-1 to TRBJ2-2, with 9 bases aligning to TRBD2. Germline trimming cut 3 bases from V and 5 bases from J; bases unmatched to any gene: 10. Germline CDR1 reads DFQATT; CDR2 reads SNEGSKA (reference sequence). CDR3 size: 16 residues. The CDR3 is CSASRSSGARTGELFF. Here the CDR3 DNA reads TGCAGTGCTAGTCGGTCTAGCGGGGCTCGGACCGGGGAGCTGTTTTTT.

This clonotype was recorded many times. The V call is TRBV18, the J call TRBJ2-3, with unresolved D. This CDR3 comprises 13 residues. In germline, CDR1 is KGHSH, CDR2 LQKENI. Deletions cut 3 bases from V and 6 bases from J, with 10 bases between. The CDR3: CASSPPSSDTQYF. The CDR3 nucleotides read TGTGCCAGCTCACCCCCCTCCAGCGATACGCAGTATTTT.

In DNA, the CDR3 is TGTGCCAGCAGCTACCAGGGGGCGGACATTCAGTACTTC. This gives the protein CASSYQGADIQYF. The rearrangement uses TRBV5-4 and TRBJ2-4; TRBD1 matches 8 bases. The germline V gene has CDR1 SGHNT and CDR2 YYREEE (reference sequence). The trim removed 3 bases at V and 8 bases at J, leaving 4 bases unmatched. The CDR3 contains 13 residues.

The V and J genes are TRBV27 and TRBJ2-5; TRBD1 matches at 9 bases. V gave up 7 bases and J gave up 5 bases; unmatched junction bases: 5. The CDR3 loop spans 13 amino acids. Per the germline V gene, CDR1 is MNHEY and CDR2 is SMNVEV (reference sequence). Written as DNA, the CDR3 is TGTGCCAGCATGAGGACAGGGGTTGAGACCCAGTACTTC. Translating gives CASMRTGVETQYF.

The rearrangement uses TRBV27 and TRBJ1-2; TRBD1 is a possible D gene (6 bases). Germline V lookup: CDR1 MNHEY, CDR2 SMNVEV (reference sequence). This CDR3 region has 16 residues. The V and J ends lost 8 bases and 1 base respectively, with 20 bases between them. CDR3 in DNA: TGTGCCAGCTCCACCGGGGGGCAGGATGGTAACTATGGCTACACCTTC. Its translation: CASSTGGQDGNYGYTF.

This clonotype was counted at least ten times. The chain employs TRBV12-3 or TRBV12-4 and TRBJ2-3; 7 bases agree with TRBD2. CDR3 length: 14 amino acids. Trimming removed 6 bases from V and 0 bases from J; junction bases left unmatched: 3. For the CDR3, the DNA is TGTGCCAGCAGGCGCGGGGGTAGCACAGATACGCAGTATTTT. Its protein product is CASRRGGSTDTQYF.

As to this clonotype: A much larger clone differs by one base, so this may be a read error. This sequence joins TRBV30 and TRBJ1-2, with D unresolved. The CDR3 contains 15 residues. Germline-derived CDR1 and CDR2 are GTSNPN and SVGIG (reference sequence). Trimming took 0 bases from V and 0 from J, leaving 11 bases between them. The CDR3 loop is CAWSVSRGANYGYTF. The CDR3 DNA follows: TGTGCCTGGAGTGTATCGCGGGGAGCTAACTATGGCTACACCTTC.

This clonotype was seen a handful of times. This chain links TRBV12-3 or TRBV12-4 with TRBJ1-1, with D tentatively TRBD1 (5 bases). This CDR3 has 15 residues. The V gene lost 6 bases and the J gene lost 0 bases, with 14 bases spanning the gap. The CDR3 is CASSFDSRLNTEAFF. In nucleotides, the CDR3 is TGTGCCAGCAGCTTCGACAGCAGATTGAACACTGAAGCTTTCTTT.

This clonotype has only a few counts. This chain uses TRBV19 with TRBJ2-3; D uncertain. Germline V CDR1 and CDR2: LNHDA, SQIVND (reference sequence). Trimming pared 8 bases from V and 4 bases from J, leaving 19 bases between. This CDR3 is 15 amino acids long. In DNA form, the CDR3 reads TGTGCCAGTGGGCGGTCGGCAAGGGTGCCAGATACGCAGTATTTT. As protein: CASGRSARVPDTQYF. Looking up the rest from reference TRBV19 and TRBJ2-3 gives the full variable domain: DGGITQSPKYLFRKEGQNVTLSCEQNLNHDAMYWYRQDPGQGLRLIYYSQIVNDFQKGDIAEGYSVSREKKESFPLTVTSAQKNPTAFYLCASGRSARVPDTQYFGPGTRLTVL.

In its sample, this clonotype was seen many times. The chain carries TRBV28 and TRBJ2-1; tentative D call: TRBD2 (6 bases). Trimming took 4 bases from V and 5 from J, leaving 18 bases between them. CDR1 is MDHEN and CDR2 is SYDVKM in the germline V gene. The CDR3 is 16 residues long. The chain's CDR3 is CASSSTQAGIHNEQFF. The CDR3 DNA reads TGTGCCAGCAGTTCAACTCAGGCGGGAATTCACAATGAGCAGTTCTTC.

This clonotype has at least ten counts. J is TRBJ1-1 and V is TRBV11-2; D is unresolved. V gave up 1 base and J gave up 11 bases, with 8 bases separating them. From germline, CDR1 is SGHAT and CDR2 FQNNGV. CDR3 size: 11 residues. The CDR3 protein is CASSLGGPAFF. In nucleotides, the CDR3 is TGTGCCAGCAGCTTAGGGGGTCCGGCTTTCTTT.

This clonotype was counted many times. V and J are TRBV12-3 or TRBV12-4 and TRBJ1-1, with 9 bases identical to TRBD1. V dropped 5 bases and J dropped 6; count of bases not matched to a gene: 7. CDR3 size: 14 residues. CDR3 sequence reads: CASSQFRQGAEAFF. CDR3 nucleotides: TGTGCCAGCAGTCAATTCAGACAGGGGGCTGAAGCTTTCTTT.

This clonotype was recorded many times. The J gene is TRBJ1-5, the V gene TRBV11-2; 8 bases line up with TRBD1. Germline V gives CDR1 SGHAT, CDR2 FQNNGV. Losses at the gene ends were 4 bases for V and 6 bases for J; bases not matched to a gene: 8. This CDR3 spans 15 amino acids. The CDR3 bases are TGTGCCAGCAGCTCAGGGGGACAGGCCTTTCAGCCCCAGCATTTT. As protein: CASSSGGQAFQPQHF. The whole variable domain, remainder taken from reference TRBV11-2 and TRBJ1-5, is EAGVAQSPRYKIIEKRQSVAFWCNPISGHATLYWYQQILGQGPKLLIQFQNNGVVDDSQLPKDRFSAERLKGVDSTLKIQPAKLEDSAVYLCASSSGGQAFQPQHFGDGTRLSIL.

The chain carries TRBV20-1 and TRBJ2-3; TRBD1 agrees at 8 bases. This CDR3 is 15 amino acids long. Germline CDR1 is DFQATT and CDR2 is SNEGSKA (reference sequence). V was pared by 3 bases and J by 2 bases, with 7 bases of the junction left unmatched. DNA for the CDR3: TGCAGTGCTAGCCCGACAGGGGACCTCACAGATACGCAGTATTTT. Amino acids: CSASPTGDLTDTQYF.

This clonotype came up many times. The chain uses TRBV6-2 or TRBV6-3 and TRBJ2-3; no reliable D call. CDR1 MNHEY and CDR2 SVGEGT come from the germline V gene. The CDR3 sequence is 11 residues long. V was clipped by 5 bases and J by 6 bases, with 6 bases between them. The CDR3 DNA reads TGTGCCAGCAGTGGCAGGGATACGCAGTATTTT. It yields the protein CASSGRDTQYF.

The rearrangement uses TRBV29-1 and TRBJ1-1; 7 bases match TRBD1. The V gene's germline CDR1 is SQVTM and CDR2 ANQGSEA. The J segment lost 2 bases and the V segment lost 2 bases, leaving 2 bases of the junction unmatched. CDR3 length equals 13 residues. The CDR3 loop is CSVETGDNTEAFF. The CDR3 DNA reads TGCAGCGTTGAAACAGGGGACAACACTGAAGCTTTCTTT.

This clonotype was counted many times. The rearrangement links TRBV6-1 to TRBJ1-2, with D unresolved. With 5 bases removed from V and 2 bases from J, the gap between germline ends came to 9 bases. This CDR3 is built from 13 residues. Germline-derived CDR1 and CDR2 are MNHNS and SASEGT. CDR3 in amino acids: CASSWEANYGYTF. CDR3 coding DNA: TGTGCCAGCAGTTGGGAAGCAAACTATGGCTACACCTTC.

This clonotype occurred a few times. The rearrangement uses TRBV19 and TRBJ1-5, with D uncertain. Germline CDR1 is LNHDA and CDR2 is SQIVND (reference sequence). Trimming pared 3 bases from V and 11 bases from J, leaving 20 bases between. The length of the CDR3 is 15 residues. The CDR3 is CASSMEELNPRTQHF. The CDR3 DNA is TGTGCCAGTAGTATGGAGGAGTTGAACCCCCGGACCCAGCATTTT. Complete variable domain (other parts from reference TRBV19 and TRBJ1-5): DGGITQSPKYLFRKEGQNVTLSCEQNLNHDAMYWYRQDPGQGLRLIYYSQIVNDFQKGDIAEGYSVSREKKESFPLTVTSAQKNPTAFYLCASSMEELNPRTQHFGDGTRLSIL.

The chain is built from TRBV9 and TRBJ2-1; D is tentatively TRBD1 or TRBD2 (5 bases each). This CDR3 has 14 amino acids. Per the germline V gene, CDR1 is SGDLS and CDR2 is YYNGEE. Deletions cut 0 bases from V and 8 bases from J, with 12 bases between. The CDR3 here is CASSVEVWDHEQFF. The CDR3 DNA follows: TGTGCCAGCAGCGTAGAGGTTTGGGACCATGAGCAGTTCTTC. The whole variable domain, remainder taken from reference TRBV9 and TRBJ2-1, is DSGVTQTPKHLITATGQRVTLRCSPRSGDLSVYWYQQSLDQGLQFLIQYYNGEERAKGNILERFSAQQFPDLHSELNLSSLELGDSALYFCASSVEVWDHEQFFGPGTRLTVL.

The chain employs TRBV12-3 or TRBV12-4 and TRBJ1-4; the D is unclear. CDR3 length: 14 residues. V was cut by 5 bases and J by 4 bases, with 11 bases left in between. The CDR3 loop is CASSLRLLNEKLFF. The CDR3 nucleotides are TGTGCCAGCAGTCTCAGGCTACTTAATGAAAAACTGTTTTTT.

This clonotype came up a few times. The chain links TRBV20-1 to TRBJ2-5; 7 positions match TRBD1. After removal of 6 bases from V and 5 bases from J, the junction contained 9 bases not matched to a gene. The CDR3 has 13 residues. Germline CDR1 reads DFQATT; CDR2 reads SNEGSKA (reference sequence). CDR3 amino acids: CSAEGQLGETQYF. DNA of the CDR3: TGCAGTGCCGAGGGACAGCTTGGTGAGACCCAGTACTTC.

This clonotype has a count of ten or more. The V and J genes are TRBV12-3 or TRBV12-4 and TRBJ2-1; 11 bases line up with TRBD1. The length of the CDR3 is 15 residues. Trimming at V came to 1 base and at J to 6 bases, leaving 2 bases not matched to a gene. The CDR3 DNA follows: TGTGCCAGCAGTTTAGTGGGACAGGGGGTCAATGAGCAGTTCTTC. It yields the protein CASSLVGQGVNEQFF.

The chain is built from TRBV11-2 and TRBJ2-7; weak D call: TRBD1 (6 bases). Germline V gives CDR1 SGHAT, CDR2 FQNNGV. The length of the CDR3 is 13 residues. Deletions cut 4 bases from V and 7 bases from J, with 14 bases between. The CDR3 region has the DNA TGTGCCAGCAGCTCCCGAGGGGGTGGGGAGCAGTACTTC. It encodes CASSSRGGGEQYF.